This TCR beta chain was obtained from a study of blood T cell repertoires in COVID-19. In the study overall: Samples taken during acute and convalescent COVID-19 were collected in the United States, Italy and Spain. PBMCs, B-cell-depleted T cells, or T cells provided the cDNA or gDNA that made up the material.

Original methodology: Amplification of reference gene primers was used by the study to estimate nucleated cell counts. TCRdb's table, derived via immunoSEQ multiplex PCR, lists solely in-frame clones and lacks some. V and J calls and clone size are those listed in that table; D and trimming were worked out from the DNA. The sample consists of under 100,000 clones, roughly 90% of them appearing once. This clone was seen once. The sequenced sample was peripheral blood. This sequence originates from a man in his forties or fifties with active COVID-19.

The DNA of the CDR3 is TGTGCCAGCAGCGTAGAGGGCGTGGGAGGTACGCAGTATTTT. This codes for CASSVEGVGGTQYF. The J gene is TRBJ2-3, the V gene TRBV9, with a possible D match to TRBD2 (6 bases). Trimming stripped 0 bases from V and 8 bases from J, with 13 bases between. This CDR3 comprises 14 residues. Germline values: CDR1 SGDLS, CDR2 YYNGEE. Full variable domain (outside the CDR3, taken from reference TRBV9 and TRBJ2-3): DSGVTQTPKHLITATGQRVTLRCSPRSGDLSVYWYQQSLDQGLQFLIQYYNGEERAKGNILERFSAQQFPDLHSELNLSSLELGDSALYFCASSVEGVGGTQYFGPGTRLTVL.